The source of this T cell receptor beta chain is a study of shared clonotypes between healthy human individuals. Study summary: Three plates each covered CD4 naive and memory; CD8 naive two, CD8 memory one. General study results and limits: In general, naive subsets displayed greater estimated richness than memory subsets did. The sharing of 4% to 5.5% of naive CD4 clonotypes was seen across a handful of donors.

Donors, healthy HIV-negative adults, lacked recent acute infections or vaccinations. A note on this clone: Its target is unknown.

Germline lookup yields CDR1 MNHEY and CDR2 SVGAGI. V trimming: 4 bases; J trimming: 5 bases; junction bases outside the gene matches: 5. CDR3 length equals 15 residues. TCRdb's copy holds only in-frame clones and misses some; the assay was immunoSEQ multiplex PCR. This sample yields roughly 2.5 million clones, of which around nine tenths are seen a single time; over 0.12% belongs to the top ten. This receptor was obtained from a man aged 18-30 years in good health. Source material: naive CD4+ T cells sorted from blood. Indicated subset: CD45RA+ positively selected. The chain links TRBV6-5 to TRBJ2-2; 9 nucleotides match TRBD2. The CDR3 here is CASSSVAGDTGELFF. The DNA of the CDR3 is TGTGCCAGCAGTTCCGTAGCGGGAGATACCGGGGAGCTGTTTTTT.